Listed here are 12 T cell receptor beta chains from one sample, sequenced in a study of identical twins. MiXCR, applied by TCRdb to the 5' RACE reads, yields one record per CDR3 protein. Of hundreds of thousands of distinct CDR3 sequences listed, less than 9% are singletons. This same sample was also taken into another study, of yellow fever vaccine responses in identical twins.

Sequenced material: memory (CD45RO+) T cells sorted from blood. The source of these receptors is a woman aged 18-29 years in good health.

The table lists this clonotype with many counts. CDR3 DNA: TGTGCCAGCGGAATCTGGCAGGGGGTGAGCACTGAAGCTTTCTTT. It translates to CASGIWQGVSTEAFF. V usage is TRBV12-3 or TRBV12-4 and J usage is TRBJ1-1, with TRBD1 matching 7 bases. The CDR3 spans 15 residues. Germline trimming cut 8 bases from V and 4 bases from J; bases unmatched to any gene: 13.

This clonotype has a count of ten or more. This rearrangement joins TRBV12-3 or TRBV12-4 to TRBJ2-3; a weak D match, TRBD2 (5 bases). V was cut by 2 bases and J by 4 bases, with 10 bases left in between. The CDR3 length is 14 residues. CDR3 loop: CASSLNEGADTQYF. The DNA of the CDR3 is TGTGCCAGCAGTTTAAACGAGGGCGCAGATACGCAGTATTTT.

The genes are TRBV27 and TRBJ2-3; D perhaps matches TRBD2 (6 bases). The V and J ends lost 0 bases and 0 bases respectively, with 16 bases between them. CDR1 is MNHEY and CDR2 is SMNVEV in the germline V gene (reference sequence). This CDR3 region has 18 residues. CDR3 coding DNA: TGTGCCAGCAGTTTATCTAGTAAGGGACTCCCGAGCACAGATACGCAGTATTTT. Translated: CASSLSSKGLPSTDTQYF.

This clonotype was picked up a small number of times. The gene calls are TRBV7-2 and TRBJ2-3; D gene ambiguous. Germline V gene data show CDR1 as SGHTA and CDR2 as FQGNSA. The CDR3 runs to 15 residues. V lost 5 bases, J lost 2 bases, and 14 bases lay in between. The CDR3 nucleotides read TGTGCCAGCAGCCCCAGGACGTGGGACACAGATACGCAGTATTTT. It yields the protein CASSPRTWDTDTQYF. Filled out from reference TRBV7-2 and TRBJ2-3, the complete variable domain reads GAGVSQSPSNKVTEKGKDVELRCDPISGHTALYWYRQSLGQGLEFLIYFQGNSAPDKSGLPSDRFSAERTGGSVSTLTIQRTQQEDSAVYLCASSPRTWDTDTQYFGPGTRLTVL.

There are a few counts of this clonotype. The chain joins TRBV7-9 to TRBJ2-3; 10 bases are a match to TRBD1. Germline CDR1 reads SEHNR; CDR2 reads FQNEAQ (reference sequence). CDR3 length: 16 amino acids. The V gene end was trimmed by 2 bases and the J gene end by 5 bases; junction bases not matched to a gene: 7. The CDR3 DNA reads as TGTGCCAGCAGCTTAATGGGACAGGGGTATCTAGATACGCAGTATTTT. Translated: CASSLMGQGYLDTQYF.

This clonotype has at least ten counts. V usage is TRBV27 and J usage is TRBJ2-4; unclear D gene. V lost 0 bases, J lost 2 bases, and 8 bases lay in between. Germline lookup yields CDR1 MNHEY and CDR2 SMNVEV (reference sequence). The CDR3 spans 15 residues. The CDR3 here is CASSLSGRTKNIQYF. In DNA form, the CDR3 reads TGTGCCAGCAGTTTATCTGGCAGAACCAAAAACATTCAGTACTTC.

This clonotype occurred many times. The V and J genes are TRBV7-6 and TRBJ2-7; 7 bases are shared with TRBD1. Germline V gene sequence: CDR1 SGHVS, CDR2 FNYEAQ. With 5 bases clipped from V and 0 bases from J, the junction kept 16 bases outside the gene matches. This CDR3 has 18 residues. The CDR3 is CASSNKLRQGWDSYEQYF. The CDR3 DNA reads TGTGCCAGCAGCAATAAACTCAGACAGGGATGGGACTCCTACGAGCAGTACTTC.

The chain combines TRBV6-4 with TRBJ2-3, with 7 bases matching TRBD2. The CDR3 is made up of 16 amino acids. V shed 0 bases and J 2 bases; nucleotides not matched to a gene: 5. Germline CDR1 MRHNA, CDR2 SNTAGT. DNA for the CDR3: TGTGCCAGCAGTGACTCGAGCGGGGCACACACAGATACGCAGTATTTT. Protein product: CASSDSSGAHTDTQYF.

V and J are TRBV3-1 and TRBJ2-1, with 10 bases fitting TRBD2. Unmatched junction bases numbered 10, after V lost 4 bases and J lost 4 bases. The CDR3 length is 17 residues. From germline, CDR1 is LGHDT and CDR2 YNNKEL (reference sequence). CDR3 nucleotides: TGTGCCAGCAGCCCCCGACTAGCGGGCAACCGATACAATGAGCAGTTCTTC. Translation gives CASSPRLAGNRYNEQFF.

This clonotype has a count of ten or more. The genes are TRBV4-1 and TRBJ1-5, with TRBD1 as a possible D gene (5 bases). V was clipped by 0 bases and J by 3 bases, with 12 bases between them. The V gene's germline CDR1 is MGHRA and CDR2 YSYEKL. This CDR3 comprises 16 residues. The CDR3 bases are TGCGCCAGCAGCCAAGATGTTGGGGCATACAATCAGCCCCAGCATTTT. Translating it yields CASSQDVGAYNQPQHF.

This clonotype was seen only a few times. V and J are TRBV29-1 and TRBJ2-3, with no clear D. There are 14 residues in the CDR3. Germline values: CDR1 SQVTM, CDR2 ANQGSEA. CDR3 protein: CSETLRASTDTQYF. The CDR3 DNA sequence: TGCAGTGAGACTTTAAGGGCTAGCACAGATACGCAGTATTTT.

This clonotype has a count of ten or more. V usage is TRBV6-6 and J usage is TRBJ2-7, with 11 bases fitting TRBD2. J gave up 3 bases and V 6 bases, and 1 base lay outside the gene matches. Germline V gene sequence: CDR1 MNHNY, CDR2 SVGAGI (reference sequence). The CDR3 consists of 13 residues. This CDR3 reads CASRTSGDYEQYF. The CDR3 bases are TGTGCCAGCAGGACTAGCGGGGACTACGAGCAGTACTTC.